This TCR beta chain was identified during a study of glioma-infiltrating T cells after dendritic cell vaccination. Background on the study: Samples are from glioblastoma patients in Phase I and II dendritic cell vaccine trials.

Up to about 2 ug genomic DNA was used for TCRB CDR3 amplification. Sequencing was performed with immunoSEQ multiplex PCR; in TCRdb, only in-frame clones are kept and a portion is missing. The sample has 90,000 to 95,000 clones; 80% to 90% are singletons. Described time point: after dendritic cell vaccination, including at tumor progression/relapse. None of the glioblastoma patients had an isocitrate dehydrogenase mutation. Germline CDR1 SQVTM, CDR2 ANQGSEA. The length of the CDR3 is 13 residues. The ends were cut back, 6 bases at V and 5 bases at J, with 16 bases in the middle. V gene TRBV29-1 combines with J gene TRBJ2-5; tentatively, D is TRBD2 (5 bases). Material: blood, obtained after dendritic cell vaccination. The sequence came from a human donor with glioblastoma. Here the CDR3 reads CSVVRSTGETQYF. For the CDR3, the DNA is TGCAGCGTGGTGCGATCTACGGGGGAGACCCAGTACTTC.